The 3 T cell receptor beta chains below come from one sample, sequenced in a study of T cell changes during pregnancy in multiple sclerosis (dated by TCRdb to the late 2010s). The library was prepared using the immunoSEQ multiplex PCR assay. TCRdb carries this immuneACCESS record with in-frame sequences only. Its versions omit some clonotypes, under half of them owing to an unresolved V gene in the studies checked, with the rest unexplained. For this sample there are around 130,000 clones; roughly 97% appear just once. Clones ranked in the top ten supply more than 0.4% of the sample. The sequencing here drew on peripheral blood, taken after pregnancy. These receptors were collected from a female donor with multiple sclerosis, enrolled in a pregnancy study.

The rearrangement uses TRBV9 and TRBJ2-7; 7 bases map to TRBD2. The CDR3 extends over 15 amino acids. Looked up from germline, CDR1 is SGDLS and CDR2 is YYNGEE. The junction had 10 bases not matched to a gene; V was cut back by 3 bases and J by 4 bases. The CDR3 loop is CASSGGLGGSYEQYF. CDR3 DNA: TGTGCCAGCAGCGGCGGCCTAGGCGGGAGTTACGAGCAGTACTTC.

J is TRBJ1-5 and V is TRBV27, with 12 bases identical to TRBD1. The CDR3 extends over 18 amino acids. The ends lost 4 bases at V and 6 bases at J; junction bases unmatched: 13. The germline V gene encodes CDR1 MNHEY and CDR2 SMNVEV (reference sequence). In DNA form, the CDR3 reads TGTGCCAGCAGTTCCTGGTCCGGGACAGGGGGCGCGGGTCAGCCCCAGCATTTT. Protein: CASSSWSGTGGAGQPQHF.

This chain uses TRBV28 with TRBJ2-2, with D tentatively TRBD1 (5 bases). The length of the CDR3 is 18 residues. Per the germline V gene, CDR1 is MDHEN and CDR2 is SYDVKM. V gave up 1 base and J gave up 6 bases, with 21 bases separating them. Here the CDR3 reads CASSLYVSVGAMSGELFF. The CDR3 DNA reads as TGTGCCAGCAGTTTATACGTTTCGGTTGGGGCTATGTCCGGGGAGCTGTTTTTT.